Following are 5 T cell receptor beta chains from one sample sequenced in a study of T cell repertoires in ileal Crohn's disease. Time point indicated: neoterminal ileum biopsy at postoperative endoscopy, about 6 months after surgery. Clones were sequenced by immunoSEQ multiplex PCR, and TCRdb holds only the in-frame ones, with some missing. The repertoire holds about 2,400 clones, nearly 80% seen once, with over 20% in the top ten. Sequenced sample: ileal tissue. The receptors were sampled from an adult with Crohn's disease.

This clone has just one count. The genes are TRBV2 and TRBJ1-1; 8 positions match TRBD1. J was trimmed by 3 bases and V by 11 bases; bases with no gene match: 8. Germline V CDR1 and CDR2: SNHLY, FYNNEI. CDR3 length: 13 residues. The CDR3 protein is CASTQGADTEAFF. The CDR3 region has the DNA TGTGCCTCCACGCAGGGGGCCGACACTGAAGCTTTCTTT.

CDR3: CASSLNSGEGVGELFF. CDR3 coding DNA: TGCGCCAGCAGCTTGAATAGCGGGGAGGGCGTCGGGGAGCTGTTTTTT. The rearrangement uses TRBV5-1 and TRBJ2-2, with 8 bases identical to TRBD2. CDR3 length: 16 amino acids. Germline V gives CDR1 SGHRS, CDR2 YFSETQ. V was clipped by 1 base and J by 7 bases; unmatched bases: 9.

The V and J genes are TRBV6-1 and TRBJ2-7; maybe TRBD2 (6 bases). This CDR3 contains 15 residues. V shed 4 bases and J shed 7 bases, with 20 bases lying between them. Germline lookup yields CDR1 MNHNS and CDR2 SASEGT. The DNA for the CDR3 is TGTGCCAGCAGTGCTGGGACTGGAGGAGGGTATGAGCAGTACTTC. Its protein product is CASSAGTGGGYEQYF.

The table lists this clone with a few counts. This sequence joins TRBV7-9 and TRBJ1-1; TRBD1 agrees at 9 bases. Trimming cost V 6 bases and J 5 bases; bases outside gene matches: 7. The CDR3 sequence is 14 residues long. Germline-derived CDR1 and CDR2 are SEHNR and FQNEAQ (reference sequence). Here the CDR3 reads CASRQTGGSTEAFF. CDR3 nucleotide sequence: TGTGCCAGCAGACAAACAGGGGGCTCGACTGAAGCTTTCTTT.

The gene calls are TRBV28 and TRBJ2-1, with a weak D call TRBD2 (5 bases). Germline-derived CDR1 and CDR2 are MDHEN and SYDVKM. Trimming cost V 1 base and J 7 bases, with 8 bases left between them. This CDR3 is built from 13 residues. CDR3 amino acids: CASSLFSVNEQFF. CDR3 DNA: TGTGCCAGCAGTTTATTTAGCGTAAATGAGCAGTTCTTC.